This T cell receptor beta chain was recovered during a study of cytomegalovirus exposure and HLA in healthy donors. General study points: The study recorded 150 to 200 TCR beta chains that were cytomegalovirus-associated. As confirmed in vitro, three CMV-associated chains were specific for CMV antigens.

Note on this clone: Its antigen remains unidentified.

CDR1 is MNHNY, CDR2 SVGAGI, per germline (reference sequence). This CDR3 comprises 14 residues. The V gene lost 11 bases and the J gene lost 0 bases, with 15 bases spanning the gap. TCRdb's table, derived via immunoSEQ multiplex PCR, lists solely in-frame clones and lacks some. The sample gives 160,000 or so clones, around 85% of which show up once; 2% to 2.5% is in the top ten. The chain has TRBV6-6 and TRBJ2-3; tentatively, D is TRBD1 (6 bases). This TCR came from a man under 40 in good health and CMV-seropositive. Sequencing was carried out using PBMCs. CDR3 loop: CAGRRGSSTDTQYF. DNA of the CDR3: TGTGCCGGCCGTAGGGGGTCTAGCACAGATACGCAGTATTTT.